The rows below give T cell receptor beta chains drawn from one sample of a study of T cells in Graves' hyperthyroidism and ophthalmopathy. TCRdb independently ran MiXCR on the multiplex PCR reads; one entry per CDR3 protein. The sample shows approximately 720,000 distinct CDR3 sequences, approximately 19% of them seen only once. The sequenced sample consisted of blood. Every receptor here comes from a woman aged 50 to 60 with Graves' hyperthyroidism that later progressed to Graves' ophthalmopathy. CDR3s include the opening cysteine and the closing phenylalanine or tryptophan. Each record gives: D gene, clone size, J gene, V gene, CDR3 DNA, CDR3 protein. D genes are given only for firm matches. A clone size is listed for some rows: how often the clone was seen (once, few, many), or a class if it is expanded.

NA	many	TRBJ1-2	TRBV6-1	TGTGCCAGCAGTCAGAGCTTTACGGGGGGTCCTTCCGGCTACACCTTC	CASSQSFTGGPSGYTF
TRBD1	many	TRBJ1-1	TRBV5-1	TGCGCCAGCAGCCCGGGACAGGGACTCTACACTGAAGCTTTCTTT	CASSPGQGLYTEAFF
NA	many	TRBJ1-4	TRBV7-9	TGTGCCAGCAGCTTAGGGGGGATAAACGGAAATGAAAAACTGTTTTTT	CASSLGGINGNEKLFF
TRBD1	few	TRBJ1-3	TRBV18	TGTGCCAGCTCGCAAACCGGGACAGGCAACTCTGGAAACACCATATATTTT	CASSQTGTGNSGNTIYF
NA	many	TRBJ1-2	TRBV30	TGTGCCTGGACTGTAGGTTCAACGGCCTACTATGGCTACACCTTC	CAWTVGSTAYYGYTF
TRBD2	many	TRBJ2-5	TRBV11-2	TGTGCCAGCAGCTCGGCCGGGACTAGCGGGGAGAAGACCCAGTACTTC	CASSSAGTSGEKTQYF
NA	NA	TRBJ2-3	TRBV19	TGTGCCAGTGAATCAGATACGCAGTATTTT	CASESDTQYF
NA	many	TRBJ1-2	TRBV18	TGTGCCAGCTCACCACCGATCAACAACTATGGCTACACCTTC	CASSPPINNYGYTF
NA	NA	TRBJ1-3	TRBV6-5	TGTGCCAGCAGTTACTCAACATACTCTGGAAACACCATATATTTT	CASSYSTYSGNTIYF
NA	few	TRBJ2-1	TRBV6-5	TGTGCCAGCAGTTACTCCCAGGGGGGCCTCGATGAGCAGTTCTTC	CASSYSQGGLDEQFF
NA	few	TRBJ2-1	TRBV10-3	TGTGCCATCAGTGAGATTTGGACGACCTTCTCCTACAATGAGCAGTTCTTC	CAISEIWTTFSYNEQFF
NA	few	TRBJ2-2	TRBV6-6	TGTGCCAGCAGTTACTCGACTACGGGGACCGGGGAGCTGTTTTTT	CASSYSTTGTGELFF
NA	many	TRBJ1-1	TRBV14	TGTGCCAGCAGCGGGCGAGCCTTGAACACTGAAGCTTTCTTT	CASSGRALNTEAFF
NA	NA	TRBJ2-3	TRBV13	TGTGCCAGCAGCTTAGGGTTTGTAGATACGCAGTATTTT	CASSLGFVDTQYF
TRBD2	NA	TRBJ2-5	TRBV20-1	TGCAGTGCTACTCCCGGGACTAGCGGGACGGAGACCCAGTACTTC	CSATPGTSGTETQYF
NA	NA	TRBJ1-1	TRBV6-1	TGTGCCAGCAGTGAGTCAGTCCCTGAAGCTTTCTTT	CASSESVPEAFF
NA	many	TRBJ2-5	TRBV6-1	TGTGCCAGCAGTGATAATCCGGGACATATACAAGAGACCCAGTACTTC	CASSDNPGHIQETQYF
NA	few	TRBJ1-1	TRBV4-1	TGCGCCAGCCAAATCCCGGGGAACACTGAAGCTTTCTTT	CASQIPGNTEAFF
TRBD1	many	TRBJ1-1	TRBV9	TGTGCCAGCAGCGGGGGACAGACTGAAGCTTTCTTT	CASSGGQTEAFF
NA	many	TRBJ1-2	TRBV11-1	TGTGCCAGCAGCTCGACGGGGGGAGGCTATGGCTACACCTTC	CASSSTGGGYGYTF
TRBD2	many	TRBJ2-1	TRBV7-2	TGTGCCAGCAGGTACGCGGGGGGCGGCTACAATGAGCAGTTCTTC	CASRYAGGGYNEQFF
TRBD1	NA	TRBJ1-6	TRBV19	TGTGCCAGTATGACCGGGACAGGGGATTCACCCCTCCACTTT	CASMTGTGDSPLHF
NA	once	TRBJ1-5	TRBV4-1	TGCGCCAGCAGCCAAGAGGAGTCCTATAGCAATCAGCCCCAGCGTTTT	CASSQEESYSNQPQRF
NA	many	TRBJ1-2	TRBV30	TGTGCCCACTCGGGACGGACCTATGGCTACACCTTC	CAHSGRTYGYTF
TRBD1	many	TRBJ2-1	TRBV15	TGTGCCACCAGCAGCCCGGGACAGGGGTGGGATGAGCAGTTCTTC	CATSSPGQGWDEQFF
NA	once	TRBJ2-2	TRBV12-3/TRBV12-4	TGTGCCAGCAACCGAGCCCGTCGGGGGAGGGAGCTGTTTTTT	CASNRARRGRELFF
NA	few	TRBJ1-2	TRBV27	TGTGCCAGCAGCCCCCCAAATACTAACTATGGCTACACCTTC	CASSPPNTNYGYTF
NA	many	TRBJ1-6	TRBV12-3/TRBV12-4	TGTGCCAGCAGTTTCGGCGGCCCGGAGGGAGGGTCACCCCTCCACTTT	CASSFGGPEGGSPLHF
NA	many	TRBJ1-5	TRBV2	TGTGCCAGCAGTGAAAGTTGGGGATCTCAGCCCCAGCATTTT	CASSESWGSQPQHF
TRBD2	many	TRBJ2-1	TRBV11-2	TGTGCCAGCAGAAAGCGGGGGGGTTACAATGAGCAGTTCTTC	CASRKRGGYNEQFF
NA	NA	TRBJ2-5	TRBV5-1	TGCGCCAGCAGCTTCACAGGTTTAGTGGTGGAGACCCAGTACTTC	CASSFTGLVVETQYF
NA	few	TRBJ1-3	TRBV6-6	TGTGCCAGCAGTTACTCAGAGGGGGGCCATGAGAACACCATATATTTT	CASSYSEGGHENTIYF
NA	NA	TRBJ2-4	TRBV5-1	TGCGCCAGCAGCGACCAGGACAGATTAGCCAAAAACATTCAGTACTTC	CASSDQDRLAKNIQYF
TRBD2	once	TRBJ2-1	TRBV5-6	TGTGCCAGCAGCTTGGAAGGACTAGCGGGGTTGAATGAGCAGTTCTTC	CASSLEGLAGLNEQFF
NA	NA	TRBJ2-2	TRBV11-1	TGTGCCAGCAGCTATTCAGCTACCGGGGAGCTGTTTTTT	CASSYSATGELFF
NA	NA	TRBJ1-4	TRBV20-1	TGCAGTGCTAGACGCAGGGTTCCTAATGAAAAACTGTTTTTT	CSARRRVPNEKLFF
NA	many	TRBJ2-7	TRBV4-1	TGCGCCAGCAGCCAAGATCGGAGCCGCGGGGAGCAGTACTTC	CASSQDRSRGEQYF
NA	many	TRBJ2-5	TRBV5-1	TGCGCCAGCAGCTCCTCAGGTGCGGGAGAGACCCAGTACTTC	CASSSSGAGETQYF
NA	few	TRBJ1-3	TRBV7-2	TGTGCCAGCAGCACACTAGGAGGGTCTGGAAACACCATATATTTT	CASSTLGGSGNTIYF
TRBD1	many	TRBJ2-1	TRBV20-1	TGCAGTGCTACACAGGGGGTTAATGAGCAGTTCTTC	CSATQGVNEQFF
NA	many	TRBJ1-2	TRBV2	TGTGCCAGCAGTGATCAAAGGGCAGGGCGGAACTATGGCTACACCTTC	CASSDQRAGRNYGYTF
TRBD1	NA	TRBJ2-2	TRBV6-1	TGTGCCAGCAGTAACGGACAGGGGGCGCCCGGGGAGCTGTTTTTT	CASSNGQGAPGELFF
TRBD1	NA	TRBJ2-1	TRBV29-1	TGCAGCGTAGGGACCGGGACAGGGGGCTCGAATGAGCAGTTCTTC	CSVGTGTGGSNEQFF
NA	NA	TRBJ2-6	TRBV30	TGTGCCTGGAGCCCCCGACTCGGCACACACTCCTCTGGGGCCAACGTCCTGACTTTC	CAWSPRLGTHSSGANVLTF
NA	few	TRBJ2-7	TRBV29-1	TGCAGCGTCACCCCGGGGACCTACGAGCAGTACTTC	CSVTPGTYEQYF
TRBD2	many	TRBJ2-3	TRBV30	TGTGCCTGGAGTGGGCGGGGGACCACAGATACGCAGTATTTT	CAWSGRGTTDTQYF
TRBD1	NA	TRBJ2-7	TRBV4-1	TGCGCCAGCAGCCACGGACAGGAATCCTACGAGCAGTACTTC	CASSHGQESYEQYF
NA	many	TRBJ1-5	TRBV5-6	TGTGCCAGCAGCTTTCTCGGGGCGAATCAGCCCCAGCATTTT	CASSFLGANQPQHF
NA	few	TRBJ1-5	TRBV5-8	TGTGCCAGCAGCTTGGACAGGACTTATAGCAATCAGCCCCAGCATTTT	CASSLDRTYSNQPQHF
NA	many	TRBJ2-1	TRBV6-1	TGTGCCAGCAGTCATGCCCCGCGCGAGCAGTTCTTC	CASSHAPREQFF
TRBD1	few	TRBJ2-5	TRBV5-5	TGTGCCAGCAGCTTCGGGACAGAAGAGACCCAGTACTTC	CASSFGTEETQYF
NA	few	TRBJ2-7	TRBV15	TGTGCCACCAGCAGAGATGAAGGAACCTACGAGCAGTACTTC	CATSRDEGTYEQYF
TRBD2	NA	TRBJ2-4	TRBV3-1	TGTGCCAGCAGCCCGGGACTAGCGGGGGGGTCCAAAAACATTCAGTACTTC	CASSPGLAGGSKNIQYF